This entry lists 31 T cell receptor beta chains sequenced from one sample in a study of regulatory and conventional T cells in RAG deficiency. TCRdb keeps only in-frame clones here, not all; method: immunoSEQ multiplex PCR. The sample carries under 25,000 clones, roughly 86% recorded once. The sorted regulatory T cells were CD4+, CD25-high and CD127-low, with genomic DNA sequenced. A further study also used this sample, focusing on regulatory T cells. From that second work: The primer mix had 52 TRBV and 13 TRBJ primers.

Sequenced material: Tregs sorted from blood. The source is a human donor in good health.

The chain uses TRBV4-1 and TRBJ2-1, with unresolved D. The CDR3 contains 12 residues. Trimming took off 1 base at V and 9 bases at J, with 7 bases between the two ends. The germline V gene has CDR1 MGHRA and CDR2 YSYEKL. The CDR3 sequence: CASSQGVGEQFF. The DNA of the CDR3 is TGCGCCAGCAGCCAAGGGGTCGGTGAGCAGTTCTTC.

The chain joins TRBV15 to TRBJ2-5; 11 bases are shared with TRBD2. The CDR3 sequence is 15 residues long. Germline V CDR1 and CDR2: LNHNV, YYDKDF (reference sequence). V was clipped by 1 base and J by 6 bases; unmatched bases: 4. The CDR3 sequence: CATSRVSGGAKTQYF. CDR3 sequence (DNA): TGTGCCACCAGCAGAGTTAGCGGGGGGGCGAAGACCCAGTACTTC.

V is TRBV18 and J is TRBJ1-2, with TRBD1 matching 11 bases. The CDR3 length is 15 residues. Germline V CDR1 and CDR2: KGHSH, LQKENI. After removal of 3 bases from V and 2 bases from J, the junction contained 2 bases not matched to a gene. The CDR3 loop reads CASSPGTGGNYGYTF. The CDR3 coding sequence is TGTGCCAGCTCACCGGGGACAGGGGGAAACTATGGCTACACCTTC.

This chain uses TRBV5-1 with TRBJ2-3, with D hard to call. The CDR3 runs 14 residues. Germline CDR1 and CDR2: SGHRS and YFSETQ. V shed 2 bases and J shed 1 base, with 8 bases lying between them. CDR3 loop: CASSLGSRTDTQYF. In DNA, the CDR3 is TGCGCCAGCAGCTTAGGGTCTCGCACAGATACGCAGTATTTT.

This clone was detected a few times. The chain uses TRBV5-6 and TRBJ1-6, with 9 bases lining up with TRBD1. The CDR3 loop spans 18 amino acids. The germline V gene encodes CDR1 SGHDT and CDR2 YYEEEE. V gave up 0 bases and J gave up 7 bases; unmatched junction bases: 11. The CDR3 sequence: CASSLAGTGYRLNSPLHF. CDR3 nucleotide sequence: TGTGCCAGCAGCTTGGCCGGGACAGGGTACCGCTTGAATTCACCCCTCCACTTT.

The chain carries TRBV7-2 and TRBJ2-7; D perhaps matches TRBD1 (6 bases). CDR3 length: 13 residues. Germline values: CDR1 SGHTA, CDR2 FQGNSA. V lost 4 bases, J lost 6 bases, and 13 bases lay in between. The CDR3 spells CASSSRGPGEQYF. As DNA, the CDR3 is TGTGCCAGCAGCTCCAGGGGACCCGGCGAGCAGTACTTC.

CDR3 in DNA: TGTGCCAGCAGTGTTACCAGGGGGGCATTAAGCAATCAGCCCCAGCATTTT. Translating gives CASSVTRGALSNQPQHF. This chain joins TRBV6-1 and TRBJ1-5; 7 bases fit TRBD1. J was trimmed by 1 base and V by 4 bases; bases with no gene match: 10. Germline loops: CDR1 MNHNS, CDR2 SASEGT. CDR3 length: 17 residues.

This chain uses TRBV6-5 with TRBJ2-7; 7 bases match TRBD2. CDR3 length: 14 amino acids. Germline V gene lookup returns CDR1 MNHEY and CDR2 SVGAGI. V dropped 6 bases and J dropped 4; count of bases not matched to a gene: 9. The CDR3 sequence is CASSPLGSGYEQYF. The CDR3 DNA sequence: TGTGCCAGCAGCCCACTTGGTAGCGGGTACGAGCAGTACTTC.

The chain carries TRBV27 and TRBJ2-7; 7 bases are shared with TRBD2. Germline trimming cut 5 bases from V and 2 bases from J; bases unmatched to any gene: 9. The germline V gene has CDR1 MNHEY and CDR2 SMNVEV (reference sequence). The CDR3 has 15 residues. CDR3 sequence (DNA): TGTGCCAGCAGTCTCAGCGCTAGCGGAACCTACGAGCAGTACTTC. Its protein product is CASSLSASGTYEQYF.

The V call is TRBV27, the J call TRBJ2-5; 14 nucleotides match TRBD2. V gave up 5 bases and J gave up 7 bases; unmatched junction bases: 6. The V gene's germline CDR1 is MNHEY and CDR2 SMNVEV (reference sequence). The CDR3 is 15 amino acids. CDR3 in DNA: TGTGCCAGCAGTGCCTACGGGACTAGCGGGAGGACCCAGTACTTC. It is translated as CASSAYGTSGRTQYF.

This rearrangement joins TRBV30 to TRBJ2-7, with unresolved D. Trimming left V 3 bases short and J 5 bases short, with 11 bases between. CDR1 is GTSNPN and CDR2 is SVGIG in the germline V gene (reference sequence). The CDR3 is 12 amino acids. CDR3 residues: CAWSLRSHEQYF. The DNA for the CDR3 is TGTGCCTGGAGCCTACGGAGTCACGAGCAGTACTTC.

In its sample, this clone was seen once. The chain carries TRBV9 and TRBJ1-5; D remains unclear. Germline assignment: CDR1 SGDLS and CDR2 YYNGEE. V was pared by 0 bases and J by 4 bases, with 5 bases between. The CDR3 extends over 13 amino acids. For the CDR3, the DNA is TGTGCCAGCAGCGTAGGGAGGAATCAGCCCCAGCATTTT. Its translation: CASSVGRNQPQHF. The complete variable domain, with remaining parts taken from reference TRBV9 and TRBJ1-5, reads DSGVTQTPKHLITATGQRVTLRCSPRSGDLSVYWYQQSLDQGLQFLIQYYNGEERAKGNILERFSAQQFPDLHSELNLSSLELGDSALYFCASSVGRNQPQHFGDGTRLSIL.

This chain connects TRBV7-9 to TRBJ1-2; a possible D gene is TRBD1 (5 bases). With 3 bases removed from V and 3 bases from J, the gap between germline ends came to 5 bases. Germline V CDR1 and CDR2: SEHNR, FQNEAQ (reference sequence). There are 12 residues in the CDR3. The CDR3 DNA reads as TGTGCCAGCAGCTTGGGACACTATGGCTACACCTTC. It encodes CASSLGHYGYTF.

CDR3 bases: TGTGCCAGCAGCTTCGGCGGGGGGGCCGAAGAGCAGTTCTTC. Protein sequence: CASSFGGGAEEQFF. V usage is TRBV7-3 and J usage is TRBJ2-1; TRBD2 aligns across 9 bases. CDR3 length: 14 residues. V gave up 3 bases and J gave up 10 bases; unmatched junction bases: 7. Germline V lookup: CDR1 SGHTA, CDR2 FQGTGA.

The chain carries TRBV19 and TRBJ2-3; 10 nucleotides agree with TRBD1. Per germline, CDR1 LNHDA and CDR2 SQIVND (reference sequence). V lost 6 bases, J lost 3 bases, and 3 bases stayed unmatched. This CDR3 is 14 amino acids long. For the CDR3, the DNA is TGTGCCAGTAGGGACAGGGGGGGGACAGATACGCAGTATTTT. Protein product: CASRDRGGTDTQYF.

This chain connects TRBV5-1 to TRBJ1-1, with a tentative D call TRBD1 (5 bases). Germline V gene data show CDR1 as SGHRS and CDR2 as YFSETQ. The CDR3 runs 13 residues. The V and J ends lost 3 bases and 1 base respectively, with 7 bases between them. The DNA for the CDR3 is TGCGCCAGCAGCTCAGGACAGAACACTGAAGCTTTCTTT. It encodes CASSSGQNTEAFF.

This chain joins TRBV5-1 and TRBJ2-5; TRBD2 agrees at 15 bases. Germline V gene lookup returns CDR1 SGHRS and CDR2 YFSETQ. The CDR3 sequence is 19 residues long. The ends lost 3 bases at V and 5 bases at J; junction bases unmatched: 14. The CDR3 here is CASSSQLGLAGGLFETQYF. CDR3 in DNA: TGCGCCAGCAGCTCACAATTGGGACTAGCGGGGGGCCTTTTTGAGACCCAGTACTTC.

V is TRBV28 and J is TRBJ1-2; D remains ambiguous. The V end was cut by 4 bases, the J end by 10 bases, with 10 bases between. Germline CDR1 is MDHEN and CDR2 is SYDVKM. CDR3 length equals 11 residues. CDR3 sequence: CASSSSWTYTF. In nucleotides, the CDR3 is TGTGCCAGCAGTTCCTCCTGGACCTACACCTTC.

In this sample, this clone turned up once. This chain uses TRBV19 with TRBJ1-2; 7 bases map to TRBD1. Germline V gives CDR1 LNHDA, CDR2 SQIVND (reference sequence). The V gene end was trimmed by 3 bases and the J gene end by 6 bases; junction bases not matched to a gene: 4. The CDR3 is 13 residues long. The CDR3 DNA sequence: TGTGCCAGTAGTATGTTACAGGGGAATGGCTACACCTTC. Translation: CASSMLQGNGYTF.

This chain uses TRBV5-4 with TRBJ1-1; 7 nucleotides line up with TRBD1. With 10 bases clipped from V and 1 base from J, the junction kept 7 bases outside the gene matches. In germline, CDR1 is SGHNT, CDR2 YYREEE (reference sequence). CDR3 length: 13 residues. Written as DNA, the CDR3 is TGTGCCGCCGGGACAGAGAAGAACACTGAAGCTTTCTTT. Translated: CAAGTEKNTEAFF.

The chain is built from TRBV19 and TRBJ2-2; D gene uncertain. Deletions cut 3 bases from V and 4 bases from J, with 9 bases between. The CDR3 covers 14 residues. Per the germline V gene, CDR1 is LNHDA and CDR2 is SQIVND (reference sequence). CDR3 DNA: TGTGCCAGTAGTATTTCAGGTAGCACCGGGGAGCTGTTTTTT. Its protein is CASSISGSTGELFF.

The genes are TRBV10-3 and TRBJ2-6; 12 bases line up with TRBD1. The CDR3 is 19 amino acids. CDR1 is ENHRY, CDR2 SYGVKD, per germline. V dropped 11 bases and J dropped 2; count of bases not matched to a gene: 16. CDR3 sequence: CAVASITGQGAAGANVLTF. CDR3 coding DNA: TGTGCCGTAGCCAGCATCACGGGACAGGGGGCGGCTGGGGCCAACGTCCTGACTTTC.

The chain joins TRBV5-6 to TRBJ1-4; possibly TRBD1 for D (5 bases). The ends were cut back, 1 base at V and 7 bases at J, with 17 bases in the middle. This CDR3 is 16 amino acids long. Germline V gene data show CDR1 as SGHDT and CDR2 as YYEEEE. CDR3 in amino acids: CASSLLRGPGGEKLFF. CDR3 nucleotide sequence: TGTGCCAGCAGCTTGCTACGGGGCCCGGGCGGTGAAAAACTGTTTTTT.

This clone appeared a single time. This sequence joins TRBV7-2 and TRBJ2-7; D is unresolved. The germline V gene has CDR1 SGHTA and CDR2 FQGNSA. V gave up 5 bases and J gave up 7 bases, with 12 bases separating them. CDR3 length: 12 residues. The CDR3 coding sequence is TGTGCCAGCAGCATCGGACCGCGAGAGCAGTACTTC. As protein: CASSIGPREQYF.

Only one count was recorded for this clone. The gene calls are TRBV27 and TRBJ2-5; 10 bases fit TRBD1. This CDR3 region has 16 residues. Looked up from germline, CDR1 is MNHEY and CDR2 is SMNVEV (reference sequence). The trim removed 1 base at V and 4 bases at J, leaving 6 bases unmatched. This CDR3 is CASSLLGQGTVETQYF. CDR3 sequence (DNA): TGTGCCAGCAGTTTATTGGGACAGGGGACGGTAGAGACCCAGTACTTC.

CDR3 coding DNA: TGTGCCAGCTCACCAACAATCGGACAGGGAGCAAAGGGCTCCCAAGAGACCCAGTACTTC. This codes for CASSPTIGQGAKGSQETQYF. The rearrangement uses TRBV18 and TRBJ2-5; 8 bases map to TRBD1. The junction had 18 bases not matched to a gene; V was cut back by 2 bases and J by 1 base. The CDR3 has 20 residues. The germline CDR1 and CDR2 sequences are KGHSH and LQKENI.

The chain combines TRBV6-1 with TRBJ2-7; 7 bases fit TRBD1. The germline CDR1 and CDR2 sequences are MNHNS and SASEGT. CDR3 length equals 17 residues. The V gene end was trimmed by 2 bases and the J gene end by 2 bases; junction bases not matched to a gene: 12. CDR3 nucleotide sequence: TGTGCCAGCAGTGAACAAGCCCGGACAGGTAGGACCTACGAGCAGTACTTC. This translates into CASSEQARTGRTYEQYF.

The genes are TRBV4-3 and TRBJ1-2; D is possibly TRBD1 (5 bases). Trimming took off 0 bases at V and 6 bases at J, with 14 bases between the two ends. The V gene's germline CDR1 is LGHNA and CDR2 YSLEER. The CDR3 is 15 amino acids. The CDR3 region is CASSQDPGRGDGYTF. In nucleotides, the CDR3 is TGCGCCAGCAGCCAAGATCCCGGACGAGGGGATGGCTACACCTTC.

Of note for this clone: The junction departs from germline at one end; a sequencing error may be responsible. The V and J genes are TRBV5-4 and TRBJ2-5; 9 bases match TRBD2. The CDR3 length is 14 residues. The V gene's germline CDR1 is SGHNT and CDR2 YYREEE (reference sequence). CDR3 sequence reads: CTSSNAGGRETQYF. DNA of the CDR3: TGTACCAGCAGCAATGCGGGGGGGCGGGAGACCCAGTACTTC.

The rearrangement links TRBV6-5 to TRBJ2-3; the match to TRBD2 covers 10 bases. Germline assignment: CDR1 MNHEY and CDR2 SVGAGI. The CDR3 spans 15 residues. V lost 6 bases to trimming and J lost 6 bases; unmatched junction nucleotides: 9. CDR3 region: CASRAAGGPSDTQYF. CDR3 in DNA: TGTGCCAGCAGAGCAGCGGGGGGGCCAAGCGATACGCAGTATTTT.

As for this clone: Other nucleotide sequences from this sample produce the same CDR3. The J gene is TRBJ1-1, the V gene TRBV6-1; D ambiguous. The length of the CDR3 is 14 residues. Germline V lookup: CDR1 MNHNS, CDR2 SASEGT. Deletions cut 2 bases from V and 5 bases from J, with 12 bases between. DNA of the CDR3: TGTGCCAGCAGTGAATTTATACGGGGAACTGAAGCTTTCTTT. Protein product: CASSEFIRGTEAFF.